These T cell receptor beta chains were read from a single sample in a study of persistence of HIV-infected CD4 T cells. Generated by immunoSEQ multiplex PCR, the TCRdb table keeps only in-frame clones and is missing some. This sample carries about 45,000 clones, less than 90% of them seen once, and the ten largest clones take 0.4% to 0.5%. Their antigen targets remain unknown. Sequencing was performed on CD4+ T cells sorted from PBMCs after approximately 20-hour stimulation, taken from a patient who received antiretroviral therapy. The receptors stem from an adult woman with HIV who was CMV-seropositive. Each CDR3 is given with its conserved first and last residue. A D gene is named only where the DNA matches it firmly. A clone size is listed for some rows: how often the clone was seen (once, few, many), or a class if it is expanded.

length	V	D	size	J	DNA	CDR3
15	TRBV6-5	TRBD1	NA	TRBJ2-5	TGTGCCAGCAGGCTCGGGACAGGGGGCTGGGAGACCCAGTACTTC	CASRLGTGGWETQYF
14	TRBV5-4	NA	NA	TRBJ2-1	TGTGCCAGCAGCTTGGATTTGGTGACAACTGAGCAGTTCTTC	CASSLDLVTTEQFF
14	TRBV13	TRBD1	NA	TRBJ1-5	TGTGCCAGCAGCCGGAACAGGGGAAATCAGCCCCAGCATTTT	CASSRNRGNQPQHF
15	TRBV5-8	TRBD1	once	TRBJ1-2	TGTGCCAGCAGCTTGGGACAGGGCGCGAACTATGGCTACACCTTC	CASSLGQGANYGYTF
14	TRBV3-1/TRBV3-2	NA	few	TRBJ1-1	TGTGCCAGCAGCGAGATACAGGAGAACACTGAAGCTTTCTTT	CASSEIQENTEAFF
15	TRBV5-5	NA	NA	TRBJ2-5	TGTGCCAGCATCTTCCGAGGCCTGGGGCAAGAGACCCAGTACTTC	CASIFRGLGQETQYF
15	TRBV5-4	TRBD2	NA	TRBJ2-1	TGTGCCAGCAGCTTGGAAGGGCGGGGGGGAGATGAGCAGTTCTTC	CASSLEGRGGDEQFF
16	TRBV9	NA	NA	TRBJ2-2	TGTGCCAGCAGCGTTCACTCCCCAGGGGCCACCGGGGAGCTGTTTTTT	CASSVHSPGATGELFF
13	TRBV12-3/TRBV12-4	NA	NA	TRBJ1-1	TGTGCCAGCAGTCTTCAGGGGAGCACTGAAGCTTTCTTT	CASSLQGSTEAFF
13	TRBV27	NA	NA	TRBJ1-1	TGTGCCAGCTCCCAGGGTGTGAACACTGAAGCTTTCTTT	CASSQGVNTEAFF
15	TRBV6-5	NA	once	TRBJ1-2	TGTGCCAGCAGCCGACTACAACACGTGAACTATGGCTACACCTTC	CASSRLQHVNYGYTF
17	TRBV3-1/TRBV3-2	TRBD2	NA	TRBJ2-2	TGTGCCAGCAGCCAGTGGCTAGCGGGGACGAACACCGGGGAGCTGTTTTTT	CASSQWLAGTNTGELFF
13	TRBV12-3/TRBV12-4	NA	NA	TRBJ1-5	TGTGCCAGCAGTCCGTCAGGGACGCAGCCCCAGCATTTT	CASSPSGTQPQHF
13	TRBV12-3/TRBV12-4	NA	NA	TRBJ1-3	TGTGCCAGCAGAAGTGGGGCCTGGAACACCATATATTTT	CASRSGAWNTIYF
15	TRBV10-3	TRBD1	NA	TRBJ2-7	TGTGCCATCAGTGCGAAGACAGGGGCCACCTGCGAGCAGTACTTC	CAISAKTGATCEQYF
15	TRBV30	TRBD1	NA	TRBJ1-6	TGTGCCTGGAGTTTAATAGACAGGGGGTCTTCACCCCTCCACTTT	CAWSLIDRGSSPLHF
16	TRBV15	NA	NA	TRBJ1-2	TGTGCCACCAGCAGAGGGGGCTCTTGGGAAAACTATGGCTACACCTTC	CATSRGGSWENYGYTF
15	TRBV18	NA	NA	TRBJ1-5	TGTGCCAGCTCACCAGAGGCGGGGAGCAATCAGCCCCAGCATTTT	CASSPEAGSNQPQHF
15	TRBV15	NA	NA	TRBJ2-5	TGTGCCACCAGCAGAGATTTCGGAAACCAAGAGACCCAGTACTTC	CATSRDFGNQETQYF
14	TRBV18	NA	NA	TRBJ1-4	TGTGCCAGCTCACCTCGGGGCCCTAATGAAAAACTGTTTTTT	CASSPRGPNEKLFF
15	TRBV10-3	TRBD1	NA	TRBJ1-2	TGTGCCATCAGCTTGGGGACAGCCACTAACTATGGCTACACCTTC	CAISLGTATNYGYTF
13	TRBV5-1	NA	NA	TRBJ2-2	TGCGCCAGCAGCTGGGGCAGGGCCGGGGAGCTGTTTTTT	CASSWGRAGELFF
17	TRBV30	NA	NA	TRBJ1-5	TGTGCCTGGAGTCGTGACAGGAATTCCCCGGGCAATCAGCCCCAGCATTTT	CAWSRDRNSPGNQPQHF
13	TRBV29-1	NA	NA	TRBJ2-7	TGCAGCGTTACATTATTCGGGGGCTACGAGCAGTACTTC	CSVTLFGGYEQYF
15	TRBV18	NA	NA	TRBJ2-5	TGTGCCAGCTCCTCGATTCCGGGAGCCCAAGAGACCCAGTACTTC	CASSSIPGAQETQYF
13	TRBV5-6	NA	NA	TRBJ1-4	TGTGCCAGCAGCTTGCTACAGGGAGAAAAACTGTTTTTT	CASSLLQGEKLFF
18	TRBV9	TRBD2	medium-sized	TRBJ2-2	TGTGCCAGCAGCCCCCGGGGTAGCGGGGGGGCGGGCACCGGGGAGCTGTTTTTT	CASSPRGSGGAGTGELFF
12	TRBV12-3/TRBV12-4	NA	NA	TRBJ2-1	TGTGCCAGCACCCAGGGTGTGCACGAGCAGTTCTTC	CASTQGVHEQFF
14	TRBV6-1	TRBD1	NA	TRBJ1-6	TGTGCCAGCAGGCCCGGGACAGGGAATTCACCCCTCCACTTT	CASRPGTGNSPLHF
14	TRBV2	NA	NA	TRBJ2-2	TGTGCCAGCACCGTGCTACCGAACACCGGGGAGCTGTTTTTT	CASTVLPNTGELFF
12	TRBV12-3/TRBV12-4	NA	NA	TRBJ2-4	TGTGCCTCCAATCAGGGCCCGGGCATTCAGTACTTC	CASNQGPGIQYF
17	TRBV7-8	TRBD2	NA	TRBJ2-2	TGTGCCAGCAGCATCACTAGCGGGGGTATAAACACCGGGGAGCTGTTTTTT	CASSITSGGINTGELFF
14	TRBV2	NA	NA	TRBJ1-4	TGTGCCAGCAGCCCTGGCACTACTAATGAAAAACTGTTTTTT	CASSPGTTNEKLFF
15	TRBV6-5	NA	NA	TRBJ1-1	TGTGCCAGCAAAGAAGGCGGTCAATCGAACACTGAAGCTTTCTTT	CASKEGGQSNTEAFF
14	TRBV30	NA	NA	TRBJ1-1	TGTGCCTGGAGTGCTGTGGGCGGAGGGTCGGCGGCTTTCTTT	CAWSAVGGGSAAFF
15	TRBV6-5	TRBD1	NA	TRBJ2-7	TGTGCCAGCAGTTACTCTTTGGGACAGGGACTCGAGCAGTACTTC	CASSYSLGQGLEQYF
15	TRBV6-5	NA	NA	TRBJ1-5	TGTGCCAGCAGTTATGGGGGCGGGAACCATCAGCCCCAGCATTTT	CASSYGGGNHQPQHF
16	TRBV19	TRBD1	few	TRBJ1-1	TGTGCCAGTAGTATAAGGAGGGGGACAGGGGTCCCTGAAGCTTTCTTT	CASSIRRGTGVPEAFF
15	TRBV19	NA	NA	TRBJ1-2	TGTGCCAGTAGTATATTTCAACAGGGAAACTATGGCTACACCTTC	CASSIFQQGNYGYTF
17	TRBV30	NA	once	TRBJ1-6	TGTGCCTGGAGTGTGTCTTCCGGAAAGTTTTATAATTCACCCCTCCACTTT	CAWSVSSGKFYNSPLHF
16	TRBV18	NA	NA	TRBJ1-3	TGTGCCAGCTCACCACCGCTGGGGGGATCGGGAAACACCATATATTTT	CASSPPLGGSGNTIYF
14	TRBV4-1	NA	NA	TRBJ1-4	TGCGCCAGCAGCCTACAGGGTGCTAATGAAAAACTGTTTTTT	CASSLQGANEKLFF
14	TRBV19	NA	NA	TRBJ1-2	TGTGCCAGTAGTATAGCGACAGGAACCTATGGCTACACCTTC	CASSIATGTYGYTF
15	TRBV2	NA	NA	TRBJ2-7	TGTGCCAGCAGTGCCCTCTCCACGGTACCCTACGAGCAGTACTTC	CASSALSTVPYEQYF
12	TRBV27	NA	NA	TRBJ1-2	TGTGCCAGCAGTTTAATTGGACAGATTTACACCTTC	CASSLIGQIYTF
16	TRBV4-2	NA	NA	TRBJ1-2	TGTGCCAGCAGCCAAGAGGTGATACATCTAAACTATGGCTACACCTTC	CASSQEVIHLNYGYTF